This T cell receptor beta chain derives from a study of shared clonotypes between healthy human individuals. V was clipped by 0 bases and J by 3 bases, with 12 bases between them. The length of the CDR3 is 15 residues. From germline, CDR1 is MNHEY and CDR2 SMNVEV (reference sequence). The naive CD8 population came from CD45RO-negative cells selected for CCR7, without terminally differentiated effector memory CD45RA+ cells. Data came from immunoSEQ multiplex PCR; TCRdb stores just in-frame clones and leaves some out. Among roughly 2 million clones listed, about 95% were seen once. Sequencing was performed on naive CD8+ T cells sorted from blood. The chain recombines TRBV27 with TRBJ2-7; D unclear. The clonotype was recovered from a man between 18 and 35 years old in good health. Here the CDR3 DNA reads TGTGCCAGCAGTTTATCGGGTGGCAGTTACTACGAGCAGTACTTC. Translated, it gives CASSLSGGSYYEQYF.